These 27 T cell receptor beta chains share one sample of origin, sequenced in a study of control samples from healthy donors and cancer patients. The protocol was immunoSEQ multiplex PCR, while the TCRdb copy is restricted to in-frame clones and leaves out a portion. The sample carries roughly 100,000 clones, 80% to 90% recorded once. Sequenced sample: PBMCs. All receptors derive from a man aged 55 to 70 with lung cancer.

V usage is TRBV30 and J usage is TRBJ1-5, with TRBD1 identical over 7 bases. Germline trimming cut 0 bases from V and 4 bases from J; bases unmatched to any gene: 3. The CDR3 consists of 14 residues. Per the germline V gene, CDR1 is GTSNPN and CDR2 is SVGIG (reference sequence). The DNA of the CDR3 is TGTGCCTGGAGTGTACTGACAGGGAATCAGCCCCAGCATTTT. Translation gives CAWSVLTGNQPQHF.

This clone has just one count. V is TRBV5-8 and J is TRBJ2-1; D might be TRBD1 (6 bases). The length of the CDR3 is 14 residues. Trimming pared 4 bases from V and 7 bases from J, leaving 15 bases between. Germline values: CDR1 SGHTS, CDR2 YDEGEE. The CDR3 sequence is CASSRSFRGNEQFF. The CDR3 nucleotides read TGTGCCAGCAGCCGATCCTTCAGGGGTAATGAGCAGTTCTTC.

J is TRBJ1-2 and V is TRBV19; no clear D gene. Trimming shortened V by 4 bases and J by 4 bases, and 13 bases separated the two germline ends. The CDR3 runs 14 residues. CDR1 is LNHDA, CDR2 SQIVND, per germline (reference sequence). Written as DNA, the CDR3 is TGTGCCAGTAGTACGCTCCAGTACGCCTATGGCTACACCTTC. Its protein is CASSTLQYAYGYTF.

The chain is built from TRBV5-8 and TRBJ2-4; D is unclear. Trimming cost V 2 bases and J 9 bases, with 12 bases left between them. Germline V CDR1 and CDR2: SGHTS, YDEGEE. CDR3 length equals 13 residues. The CDR3 here is CASSFRGTIIQYF. The CDR3 nucleotides are TGTGCCAGCAGCTTTCGAGGTACTATCATTCAGTACTTC.

CDR3: CASRLSGNRGNTEAFF. The CDR3 region has the DNA TGTGCCAGCAGATTAAGCGGAAACAGGGGGAACACTGAAGCTTTCTTT. The V and J genes are TRBV13 and TRBJ1-1; TRBD1 matches 7 bases. The length of the CDR3 is 16 residues. J lost 1 base, V lost 6 bases, and 11 bases had no gene match. CDR1 is PRHDT, CDR2 FYEKMQ, per germline (reference sequence).

The chain is built from TRBV30 and TRBJ1-6; tentative D call: TRBD1 (6 bases). V lost 0 bases and J lost 6, with 15 bases in between. The CDR3 runs to 16 residues. Germline V lookup: CDR1 GTSNPN, CDR2 SVGIG (reference sequence). The CDR3 loop reads CAWSVRGVSVNSPLHF. DNA of the CDR3: TGTGCCTGGAGTGTAAGGGGGGTGTCGGTTAATTCACCCCTCCACTTT. Together with reference TRBV30 and TRBJ1-6, the CDR3 gives the full variable domain: SQTIHQWPATLVQPVGSPLSLECTVEGTSNPNLYWYRQAAGRGLQLLFYSVGIGQISSEVPQNLSASRPQDRQFILSSKKLLLSDSGFYLCAWSVRGVSVNSPLHFGNGTRLTVT.

The count of this clone is one. V gene TRBV29-1 combines with J gene TRBJ2-7; 7 bases align to TRBD1. Losses at the gene ends were 6 bases for V and 3 bases for J; bases not matched to a gene: 8. CDR1 and CDR2 (germline): SQVTM, ANQGSEA. This CDR3 is 13 amino acids long. The CDR3 loop reads CSVDRAGDYEQYV. The CDR3 DNA is TGCAGCGTCGACAGGGCCGGTGACTACGAGCAGTACGTC.

This clone is a singleton in its sample. The chain joins TRBV12-5 to TRBJ1-1; 7 positions agree with TRBD1. V dropped 6 bases and J dropped 2; count of bases not matched to a gene: 3. Germline CDR1 is LGHNT and CDR2 is FRNRAP. This CDR3 has 13 amino acids. The CDR3 region is CASGTGVNTEAFF. As DNA, the CDR3 is TGTGCTAGTGGAACAGGGGTAAACACTGAAGCTTTCTTT.

The rearrangement links TRBV23-1 to TRBJ2-2, with TRBD1 matching over 10 bases. TRBV23-1 is treated as an ORF (open reading frame) with a function not yet certain. Losses at the gene ends were 6 bases for V and 6 bases for J; bases not matched to a gene: 16. The CDR3 consists of 18 residues. The CDR3 DNA reads as TGCGCCAGCAGCCCCGGGACAGGGGAAAAGGGAAATCCCGGGGAGCTGTTTTTT. It yields the protein CASSPGTGEKGNPGELFF.

V and J are TRBV12-3 or TRBV12-4 and TRBJ1-1; no firm D call. The V gene lost 3 bases and the J gene lost 4 bases, with 6 bases spanning the gap. The CDR3 sequence is 12 residues long. The CDR3 reads CASSFQITEAFF. CDR3 coding DNA: TGTGCCAGCAGTTTTCAAATCACTGAAGCTTTCTTT.

This clone has only one observation. The rearrangement joins TRBV30 to TRBJ1-4; possible D gene TRBD1, 5 bases. The CDR3 is 14 amino acids. The V gene lost 4 bases and the J gene lost 4 bases, with 13 bases spanning the gap. Germline CDR1 is GTSNPN and CDR2 is SVGIG (reference sequence). CDR3 bases: TGTGCCTGGAAGGGGACTCCCTATAATGAAAAACTGTTTTTT. Amino acids: CAWKGTPYNEKLFF.

The chain combines TRBV2 with TRBJ2-7; D possibly corresponds to TRBD1 (5 bases). V lost 10 bases and J 1 base, leaving 8 bases between the germline ends. The germline CDR1 and CDR2 sequences are SNHLY and FYNNEI. The CDR3 is 11 amino acids. The CDR3 is CATGLSYEQYF. The CDR3 DNA sequence: TGTGCCACAGGGCTTTCCTACGAGCAGTACTTC.

The V and J genes are TRBV7-9 and TRBJ1-1; D gene uncertain. Germline loops: CDR1 SEHNR, CDR2 FQNEAQ (reference sequence). Between the trimmed V and J ends, which lost 2 bases and 7 bases, there was a span of 11 bases. This CDR3 spans 13 amino acids. DNA of the CDR3: TGTGCCAGCAGCTTAAACAGTGACGGTGAAGCTTTCTTT. Encoded protein: CASSLNSDGEAFF.

The V call is TRBV7-3, the J call TRBJ2-6; tentative D call: TRBD1 (6 bases). This CDR3 region has 15 residues. The V gene lost 5 bases and the J gene lost 2 bases, with 10 bases spanning the gap. Looked up from germline, CDR1 is SGHTA and CDR2 is FQGTGA. As DNA, the CDR3 is TGTGCCAGCAGCGCAGGGGTGCCTGGGGCCAACGTCCTGACTTTC. Protein sequence: CASSAGVPGANVLTF.

In DNA form, the CDR3 reads TGTGCCAGCAGCTTAGGGGCGGGGGGGCCAACTCAGCCCCAGCATTTT. Its protein is CASSLGAGGPTQPQHF. The rearrangement uses TRBV7-2 and TRBJ1-5; D perhaps matches TRBD1 (6 bases). CDR3 length: 16 residues. V was clipped by 1 base and J by 6 bases, with 16 bases between them. Germline V CDR1 and CDR2: SGHTA, FQGNSA. Drawing the rest from reference TRBV7-2 and TRBJ1-5, the complete variable domain is GAGVSQSPSNKVTEKGKDVELRCDPISGHTALYWYRQSLGQGLEFLIYFQGNSAPDKSGLPSDRFSAERTGGSVSTLTIQRTQQEDSAVYLCASSLGAGGPTQPQHFGDGTRLSIL.

The CDR3 DNA reads as TGTGCCTGGAGTGTTAGCAGGGTTGAAGCTTTCTTT. It specifies CAWSVSRVEAFF. The chain joins TRBV30 to TRBJ1-1, with a tentative D call TRBD1 (5 bases). The CDR3 is 12 residues long. Per germline, CDR1 GTSNPN and CDR2 SVGIG (reference sequence). V lost 0 bases and J lost 7, with 9 bases in between.

The rearrangement links TRBV12-3 or TRBV12-4 to TRBJ2-1; no reliable D call. Trimming took off 8 bases at V and 4 bases at J, with 3 bases between the two ends. The CDR3 is 10 residues long. The CDR3, as DNA: TGTGCCAGCGGGTACAATGAGCAGTTCTTC. Residues: CASGYNEQFF.

V gene TRBV19 combines with J gene TRBJ2-4; TRBD2 aligns across 16 bases. The trim removed 6 bases at V and 6 bases at J, leaving 11 bases unmatched. Germline V gene lookup returns CDR1 LNHDA and CDR2 SQIVND (reference sequence). CDR3 length equals 18 residues. The CDR3 sequence: CASSAGTSGGAVGNIQYF. CDR3 sequence (DNA): TGTGCCAGTAGCGCCGGGACTAGCGGGGGGGCCGTTGGAAACATTCAGTACTTC.

J is TRBJ1-4 and V is TRBV5-1; unclear D gene. The V and J ends lost 0 bases and 0 bases respectively, with 6 bases between them. The CDR3 loop spans 15 amino acids. Germline CDR1 and CDR2: SGHRS and YFSETQ. CDR3 DNA: TGCGCCAGCAGCTTGGGGGCGTCAACTAATGAAAAACTGTTTTTT. Its translation: CASSLGASTNEKLFF.

This clone turned up a few times. The chain is built from TRBV30 and TRBJ2-2, with unresolved D. Trimming took 0 bases from V and 1 from J, leaving 9 bases between them. The V gene's germline CDR1 is GTSNPN and CDR2 SVGIG (reference sequence). The CDR3 loop spans 15 amino acids. The CDR3 sequence: CAWSVIIENTGELFF. The CDR3 DNA follows: TGTGCCTGGAGTGTAATAATAGAGAACACCGGGGAGCTGTTTTTT.

The chain employs TRBV10-3 and TRBJ2-7, with 8 nucleotides matching TRBD1. The trim removed 6 bases at V and 6 bases at J, leaving 7 bases unmatched. Germline V gives CDR1 ENHRY, CDR2 SYGVKD. CDR3 length: 13 amino acids. The CDR3 loop is CAIRDRQGSEQYV. CDR3 bases: TGTGCCATCAGGGATCGACAGGGGTCCGAGCAGTACGTC.

The rearrangement joins TRBV5-1 to TRBJ2-5, with 10 bases that match TRBD2. V lost 0 bases to trimming and J lost 4 bases; unmatched junction nucleotides: 3. Germline assignment: CDR1 SGHRS and CDR2 YFSETQ. The CDR3 sequence is 15 residues long. The chain's CDR3 is CASSLAAGGLETQYF. In DNA form, the CDR3 reads TGCGCCAGCAGCTTGGCAGCGGGGGGGCTAGAGACCCAGTACTTC.

The chain uses TRBV7-6 and TRBJ2-2, with D possibly TRBD2 on 7 matching bases. Trimming pared 2 bases from V and 6 bases from J, leaving 10 bases between. The CDR3 covers 14 residues. Germline V lookup: CDR1 SGHVS, CDR2 FNYEAQ. The DNA of the CDR3 is TGTGCCAGCAGCTTACGGGGGGCAGCCGGGGAGCTGTTTTTT. Protein product: CASSLRGAAGELFF.

Notes on this clone: No DNA is shown, since the ends of the CDR3 on it are uncertain; the CDR3 is the one TCRdb lists. This chain connects TRBV24-1 to TRBJ2-5. Germline V CDR1 and CDR2: KGHDR, SFDVKD. The CDR3 spans 15 residues, counting both ends. CDR3 loop: CATSSSGYRKETQYF.

V and J are TRBV2 and TRBJ2-3, with D hard to call. Germline CDR1 and CDR2: SNHLY and FYNNEI. The CDR3 runs to 16 residues. V was pared by 3 bases and J by 1 base, with 14 bases between. CDR3 in DNA: TGTGCCAGCAGTGATTTTGTTTGGCAGGGCACAGATACGCAGTATTTT. Translating gives CASSDFVWQGTDTQYF.

As concerns this clone: This sample also contains other DNA sequences that code for the same CDR3. The chain recombines TRBV2 with TRBJ2-5, with 8 positions matching TRBD2. With V trimmed by 7 bases and J by 1 base, 5 bases remained unmatched. Per the germline V gene, CDR1 is SNHLY and CDR2 is FYNNEI. CDR3 length equals 14 residues. CDR3 nucleotide sequence: TGTGCCAGCACCCCGGGAGGGGGCCAAGAGACCCAGTACTTC. Amino acid sequence: CASTPGGGQETQYF.

The chain links TRBV5-1 to TRBJ1-2, with 8 positions matching TRBD1. V gave up 6 bases and J gave up 0 bases; unmatched junction bases: 4. Per the germline V gene, CDR1 is SGHRS and CDR2 is YFSETQ. The CDR3 has 14 amino acids. The CDR3, as DNA: TGCGCCAGCACAACAGGGGGACCTAACTATGGCTACACCTTC. It specifies CASTTGGPNYGYTF.